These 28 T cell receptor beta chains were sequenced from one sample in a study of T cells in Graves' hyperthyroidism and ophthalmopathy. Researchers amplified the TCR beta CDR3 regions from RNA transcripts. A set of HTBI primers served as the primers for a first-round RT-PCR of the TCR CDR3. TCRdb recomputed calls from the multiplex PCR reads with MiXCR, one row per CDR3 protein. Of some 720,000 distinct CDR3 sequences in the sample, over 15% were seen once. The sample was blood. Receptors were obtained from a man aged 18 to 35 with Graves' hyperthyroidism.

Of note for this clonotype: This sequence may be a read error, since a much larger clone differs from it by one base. Written as DNA, the CDR3 is TGTGCCAGTTGGAGTAGCGAGTACAATGAGCAGTTCTTC. Its protein is CASWSSEYNEQFF. The V gene is TRBV11-2, the J gene TRBJ2-1; TRBD2 might be the D (5 bases). The length of the CDR3 is 13 residues. CDR1 and CDR2 from the germline V gene are SGHAT and FQNNGV. V dropped 9 bases and J dropped 4 bases, with 13 bases sitting between them.

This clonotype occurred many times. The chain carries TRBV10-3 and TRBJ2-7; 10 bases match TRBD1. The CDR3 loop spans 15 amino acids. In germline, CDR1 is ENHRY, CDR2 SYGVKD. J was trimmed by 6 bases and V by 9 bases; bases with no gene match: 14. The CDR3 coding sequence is TGTGCCATACATACTCCGGGACAGGGGCCCGCCGAGCAGTACTTC. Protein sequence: CAIHTPGQGPAEQYF.

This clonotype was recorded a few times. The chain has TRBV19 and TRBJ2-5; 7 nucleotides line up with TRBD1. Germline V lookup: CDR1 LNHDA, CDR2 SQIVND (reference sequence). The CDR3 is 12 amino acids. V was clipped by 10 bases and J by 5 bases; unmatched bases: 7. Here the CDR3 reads CATQDRRETQYF. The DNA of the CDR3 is TGTGCCACCCAGGACAGGCGCGAGACCCAGTACTTC.

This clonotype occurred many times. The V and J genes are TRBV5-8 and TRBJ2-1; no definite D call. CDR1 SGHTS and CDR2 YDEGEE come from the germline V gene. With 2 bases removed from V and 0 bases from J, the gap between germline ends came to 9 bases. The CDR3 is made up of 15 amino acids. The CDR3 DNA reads TGTGCCAGCAGCTTCATGCAGAGCTCCTACAATGAGCAGTTCTTC. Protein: CASSFMQSSYNEQFF.

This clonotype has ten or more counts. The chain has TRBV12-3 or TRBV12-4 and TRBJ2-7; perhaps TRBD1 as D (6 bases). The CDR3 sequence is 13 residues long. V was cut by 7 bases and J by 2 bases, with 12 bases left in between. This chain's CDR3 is CASTLWGPYEQYF. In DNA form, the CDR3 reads TGTGCCAGCACCCTCTGGGGGCCCTACGAGCAGTACTTC.

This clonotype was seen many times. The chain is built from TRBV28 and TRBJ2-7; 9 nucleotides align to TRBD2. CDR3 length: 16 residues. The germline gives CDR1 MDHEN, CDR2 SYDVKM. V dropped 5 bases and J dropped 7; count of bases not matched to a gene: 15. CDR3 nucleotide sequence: TGTGCCAGCAGTCCCCTAATAGCGGGAGCGGAAAGGGAGCAGTACTTC. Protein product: CASSPLIAGAEREQYF.

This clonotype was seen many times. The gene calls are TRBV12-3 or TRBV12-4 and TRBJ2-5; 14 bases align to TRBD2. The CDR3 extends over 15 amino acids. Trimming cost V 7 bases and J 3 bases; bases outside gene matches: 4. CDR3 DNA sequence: TGTGCCAGCAAATTGGGACTAGCGGGAGAAGAGACCCAGTACTTC. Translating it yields CASKLGLAGEETQYF.

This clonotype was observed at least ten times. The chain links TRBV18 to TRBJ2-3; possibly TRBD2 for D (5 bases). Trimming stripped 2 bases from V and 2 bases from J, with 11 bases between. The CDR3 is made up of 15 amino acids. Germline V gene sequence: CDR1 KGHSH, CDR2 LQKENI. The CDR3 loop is CASSPSRGDTDTQYF. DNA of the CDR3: TGTGCCAGCTCACCATCTCGGGGAGACACAGATACGCAGTATTTT.

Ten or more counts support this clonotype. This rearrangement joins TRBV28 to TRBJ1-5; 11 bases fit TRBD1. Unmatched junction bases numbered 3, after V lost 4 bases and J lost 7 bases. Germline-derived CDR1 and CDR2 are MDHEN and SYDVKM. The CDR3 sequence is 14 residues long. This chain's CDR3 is CASSSGQGAQPQHF. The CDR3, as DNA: TGTGCCAGCAGTTCCGGACAGGGGGCCCAGCCCCAGCATTTT.

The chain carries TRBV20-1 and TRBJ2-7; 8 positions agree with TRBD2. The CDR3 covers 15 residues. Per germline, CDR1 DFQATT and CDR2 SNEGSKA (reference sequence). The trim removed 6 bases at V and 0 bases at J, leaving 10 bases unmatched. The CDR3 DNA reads TGCAGTGCCGCGGGGTGGAGCGGGAGCTCCTACGAGCAGTACTTC. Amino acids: CSAAGWSGSSYEQYF.

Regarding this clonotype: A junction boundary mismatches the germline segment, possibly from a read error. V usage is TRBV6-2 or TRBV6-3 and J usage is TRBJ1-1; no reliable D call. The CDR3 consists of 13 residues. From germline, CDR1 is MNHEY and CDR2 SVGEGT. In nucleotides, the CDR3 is TGTACCAGCAGCCGTACTGGTTACACTGAAGCTTTCTTT. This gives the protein CTSSRTGYTEAFF.

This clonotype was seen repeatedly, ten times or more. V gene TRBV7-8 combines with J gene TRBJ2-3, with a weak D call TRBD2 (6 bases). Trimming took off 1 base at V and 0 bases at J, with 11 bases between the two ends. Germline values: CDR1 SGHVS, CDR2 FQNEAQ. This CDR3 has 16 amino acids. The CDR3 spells CASSLELGTSTDTQYF. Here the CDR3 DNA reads TGTGCCAGCAGCTTAGAATTGGGGACTAGCACAGATACGCAGTATTTT.

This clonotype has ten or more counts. In nucleotides, the CDR3 is TGTGCCAGCAGCCCAGACAGGGTTCCCCACGAGCAGTACTTC. Its protein product is CASSPDRVPHEQYF. V and J are TRBV7-8 and TRBJ2-7, with 7 bases identical to TRBD1. The length of the CDR3 is 14 residues. Germline V gene lookup returns CDR1 SGHVS and CDR2 FQNEAQ. Trimming took 5 bases from V and 5 from J; bases not matched to a gene: 9.

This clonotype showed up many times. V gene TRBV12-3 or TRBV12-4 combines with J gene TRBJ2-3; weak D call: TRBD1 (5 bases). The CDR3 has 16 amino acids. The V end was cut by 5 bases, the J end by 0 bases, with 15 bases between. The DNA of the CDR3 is TGTGCCAGCAGTCTGACAGTCTTGGTTAGCACAGATACGCAGTATTTT. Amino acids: CASSLTVLVSTDTQYF.

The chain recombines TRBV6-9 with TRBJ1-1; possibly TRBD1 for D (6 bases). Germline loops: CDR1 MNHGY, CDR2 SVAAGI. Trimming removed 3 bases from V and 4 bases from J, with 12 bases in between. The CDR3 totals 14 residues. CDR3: CASSYGGGSTEAFF. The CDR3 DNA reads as TGTGCCAGCAGTTACGGGGGGGGCAGCACTGAAGCTTTCTTT.

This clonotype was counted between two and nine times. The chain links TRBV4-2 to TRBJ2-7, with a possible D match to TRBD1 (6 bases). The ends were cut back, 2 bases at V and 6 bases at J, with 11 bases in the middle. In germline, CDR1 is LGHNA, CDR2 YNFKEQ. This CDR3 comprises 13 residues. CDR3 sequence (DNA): TGTGCCAGCAGCCAAACAGGGCCGGGCGAGCAGTACTTC. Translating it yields CASSQTGPGEQYF.

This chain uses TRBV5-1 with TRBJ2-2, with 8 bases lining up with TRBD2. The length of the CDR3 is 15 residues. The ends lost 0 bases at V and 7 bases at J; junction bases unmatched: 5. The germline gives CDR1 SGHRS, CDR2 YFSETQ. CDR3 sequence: CASSLGAGEVGELFF. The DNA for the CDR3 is TGCGCCAGCAGCTTGGGAGCGGGAGAAGTCGGGGAGCTGTTTTTT. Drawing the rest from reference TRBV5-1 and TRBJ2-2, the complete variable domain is KAGVTQTPRYLIKTRGQQVTLSCSPISGHRSVSWYQQTPGQGLQFLFEYFSETQRNKGNFPGRFSGRQFSNSRSEMNVSTLELGDSALYLCASSLGAGEVGELFFGEGSRLTVL.

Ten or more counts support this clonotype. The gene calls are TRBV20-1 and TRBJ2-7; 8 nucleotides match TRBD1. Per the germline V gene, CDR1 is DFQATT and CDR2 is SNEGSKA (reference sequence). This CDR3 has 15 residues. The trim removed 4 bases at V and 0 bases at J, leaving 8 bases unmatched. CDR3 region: CSATSRQGASYEQYF. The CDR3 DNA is TGCAGTGCTACCAGTCGGCAGGGGGCCTCCTACGAGCAGTACTTC.

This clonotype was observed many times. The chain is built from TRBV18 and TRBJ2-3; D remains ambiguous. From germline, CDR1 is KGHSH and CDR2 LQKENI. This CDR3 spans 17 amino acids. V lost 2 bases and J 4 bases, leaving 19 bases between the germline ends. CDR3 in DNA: TGTGCCAGCTCACCATTACATTCGGGCAGCGCATCAGATACGCAGTATTTT. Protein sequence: CASSPLHSGSASDTQYF.

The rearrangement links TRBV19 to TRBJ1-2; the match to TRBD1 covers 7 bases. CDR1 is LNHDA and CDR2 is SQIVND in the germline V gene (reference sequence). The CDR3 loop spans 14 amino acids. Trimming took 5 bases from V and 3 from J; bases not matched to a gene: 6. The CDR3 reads CASSATDRYYGYTF. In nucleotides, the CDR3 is TGTGCCAGTAGTGCCACGGACAGGTACTATGGCTACACCTTC.

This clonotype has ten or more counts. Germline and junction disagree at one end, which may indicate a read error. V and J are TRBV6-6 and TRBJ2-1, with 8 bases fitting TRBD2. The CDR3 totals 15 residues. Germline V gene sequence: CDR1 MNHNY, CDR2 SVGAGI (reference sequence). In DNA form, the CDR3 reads TGTGCCAGCAGTTACTCGCTAGCGGGTTACAATGAGAAGTTCTTC. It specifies CASSYSLAGYNEKFF.

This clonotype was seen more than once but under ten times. In nucleotides, the CDR3 is TGTGCCAGTAGCAGGACTGGACTAGCGGGAGCAAATGAGCAGTTCTTC. It is translated as CASSRTGLAGANEQFF. This sequence joins TRBV19 and TRBJ2-1; 13 positions match TRBD2. Germline V gives CDR1 LNHDA, CDR2 SQIVND (reference sequence). This CDR3 is 16 amino acids long. V lost 6 bases and J lost 7; bases outside the gene matches: 9.

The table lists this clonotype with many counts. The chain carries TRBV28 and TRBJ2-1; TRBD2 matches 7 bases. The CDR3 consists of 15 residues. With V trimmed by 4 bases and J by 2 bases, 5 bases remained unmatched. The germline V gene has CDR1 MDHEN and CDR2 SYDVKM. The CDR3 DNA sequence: TGTGCCAGCAGTTCCCCGGGAGGTACCTACAATGAGCAGTTCTTC. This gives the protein CASSSPGGTYNEQFF.

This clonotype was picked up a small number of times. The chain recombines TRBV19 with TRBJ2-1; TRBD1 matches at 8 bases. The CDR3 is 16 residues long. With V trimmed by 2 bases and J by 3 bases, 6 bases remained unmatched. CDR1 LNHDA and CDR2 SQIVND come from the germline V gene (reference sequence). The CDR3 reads CASSISDRGYYNEQFF. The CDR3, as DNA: TGTGCCAGTAGTATATCCGACAGGGGCTACTACAATGAGCAGTTCTTC.

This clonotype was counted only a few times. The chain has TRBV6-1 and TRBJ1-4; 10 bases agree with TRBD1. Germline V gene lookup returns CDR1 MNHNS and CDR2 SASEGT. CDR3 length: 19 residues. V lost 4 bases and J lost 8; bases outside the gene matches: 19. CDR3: CASSVQEYRWGTGDEKLFF. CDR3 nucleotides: TGTGCCAGCAGTGTCCAAGAGTATCGGTGGGGGACAGGGGACGAAAAACTGTTTTTT.

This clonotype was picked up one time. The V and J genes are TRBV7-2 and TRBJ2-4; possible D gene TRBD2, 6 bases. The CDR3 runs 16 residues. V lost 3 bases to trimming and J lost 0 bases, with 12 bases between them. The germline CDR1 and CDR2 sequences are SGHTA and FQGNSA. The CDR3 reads CASSLAEGVAKNIQYF. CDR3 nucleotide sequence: TGTGCCAGCAGCTTGGCGGAGGGAGTAGCCAAAAACATTCAGTACTTC.

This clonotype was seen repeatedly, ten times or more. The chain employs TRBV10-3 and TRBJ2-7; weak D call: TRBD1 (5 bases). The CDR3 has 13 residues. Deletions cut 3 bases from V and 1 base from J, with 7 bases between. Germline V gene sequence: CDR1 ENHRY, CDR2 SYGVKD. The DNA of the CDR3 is TGTGCCATCAGTGAACAGGCGTCCTACGAGCAGTACTTC. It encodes CAISEQASYEQYF.

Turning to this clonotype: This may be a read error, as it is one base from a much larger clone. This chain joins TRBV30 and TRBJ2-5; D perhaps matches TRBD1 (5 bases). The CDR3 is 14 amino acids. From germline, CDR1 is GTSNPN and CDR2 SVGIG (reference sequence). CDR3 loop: CVWSVGAESLTQYF. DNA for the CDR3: TGTGTCTGGAGTGTAGGGGCAGAAAGCTTGACCCAGTACTTC. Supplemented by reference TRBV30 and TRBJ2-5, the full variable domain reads SQTIHQWPATLVQPVGSPLSLECTVEGTSNPNLYWYRQAAGRGLQLLFYSVGIGQISSEVPQNLSASRPQDRQFILSSKKLLLSDSGFYLCVWSVGAESLTQYFGPGTRLLVL.